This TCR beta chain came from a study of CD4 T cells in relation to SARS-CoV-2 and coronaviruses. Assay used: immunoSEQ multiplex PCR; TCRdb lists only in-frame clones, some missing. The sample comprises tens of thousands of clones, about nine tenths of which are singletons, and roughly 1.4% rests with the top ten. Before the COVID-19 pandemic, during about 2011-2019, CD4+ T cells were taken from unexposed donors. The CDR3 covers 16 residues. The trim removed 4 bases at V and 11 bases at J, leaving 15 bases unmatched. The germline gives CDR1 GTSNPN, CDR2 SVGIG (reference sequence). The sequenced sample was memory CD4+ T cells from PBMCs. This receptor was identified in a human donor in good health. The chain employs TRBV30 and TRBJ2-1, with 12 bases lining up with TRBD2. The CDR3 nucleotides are TGTGCCTGGACCCCAGGGGATCTAGCGGGAGGGGAAAAGCAGTTCTTC. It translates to CAWTPGDLAGGEKQFF.